This is a list of T cell receptor beta chains from one sample in a study of technical replicates of blood from a handful of donors. Profiling relied on immunoSEQ multiplex PCR, and the TCRdb table lists in-frame clones only, not all of them. The sample has fewer than 95,000 clones; 91% are singletons. The sequencing input was T cells isolated from PBMCs. Every receptor here comes from a human donor in good health. Each CDR3 is given with its conserved first and last residue. The D gene is left open where the match is weak. Expanded clones get a size class; other rows say once, few or many, or leave the size out.

d_call,clone_size,v_call,j_call,cdr3_aa,cdr3_nt
.,.,TRBV28,TRBJ1-1,CASSMTAKNTEAFF,TGTGCCAGCAGCATGACAGCGAAGAACACTGAAGCTTTCTTT
.,.,TRBV19,TRBJ2-7,CASSHRERDEQYF,TGTGCCAGTAGTCACAGGGAACGTGACGAGCAGTACTTC
TRBD1,.,TRBV29-1,TRBJ2-2,CSTGTGVNTGELFF,TGCAGCACCGGGACAGGGGTAAACACCGGGGAGCTGTTTTTT
.,once,TRBV4-1,TRBJ2-3,CASSPPSAGDLDTQYF,TGCGCCAGCAGCCCCCCCTCGGCAGGGGATTTGGATACGCAGTATTTT
TRBD2,.,TRBV2,TRBJ2-1,CASRAGPSGPYNEQFF,TGTGCCAGCAGGGCGGGGCCTAGCGGGCCCTACAATGAGCAGTTCTTC
.,.,TRBV11-3,TRBJ2-7,CASSPSAGKVHEQYF,TGTGCCAGCAGCCCATCGGCGGGTAAGGTACACGAGCAGTACTTC
TRBD2,.,TRBV19,TRBJ2-1,CASSITGGQGIEQFF,TGTGCCAGTAGTATTACGGGGGGGCAGGGGATTGAGCAGTTCTTC
.,.,TRBV19,TRBJ1-5,CASRLDSKFNQPQHF,TGTGCCAGCCGCTTAGACAGCAAATTCAATCAGCCCCAGCATTTT
.,.,TRBV4-1,TRBJ1-1,CASSQDRSGEAFF,TGCGCCAGCAGCCAAGATCGTTCAGGGGAGGCTTTCTTT
TRBD2,.,TRBV2,TRBJ2-3,CASSDPRSGGAPDTQYF,TGTGCCAGCAGTGACCCTAGGAGCGGGGGGGCCCCAGATACGCAGTATTTT
TRBD2,.,TRBV7-9,TRBJ2-7,CASSSGSIGGSHDEQYF,TGTGCCAGCAGCTCAGGGAGTATTGGCGGGAGCCACGACGAGCAGTACTTC
.,once,TRBV7-9,TRBJ1-5,CASTKGGQHQPQHF,TGTGCCAGCACCAAAGGAGGGCAACATCAGCCCCAGCATTTT
.,.,TRBV7-3,TRBJ1-2,CASSLRPPSEPLYGYTF,TGTGCCAGCAGCTTACGACCCCCTAGTGAACCCCTCTATGGCTACACCTTC
TRBD2,.,TRBV19,TRBJ2-1,CASSMGLADNEQFF,TGTGCCAGTAGTATGGGACTAGCGGATAATGAGCAGTTCTTC
.,few,TRBV13,TRBJ1-4,CASSSTVDEKLFF,TGTGCCAGCAGCTCAACAGTTGATGAAAAACTGTTTTTT
TRBD2,once,TRBV10-2,TRBJ2-1,CASSPSGRAGEQFF,TGCGCCAGCAGTCCCAGCGGGAGGGCCGGAGAGCAGTTCTTC
.,.,TRBV5-1,TRBJ2-2,CASSLVPKGAANTGELFF,TGCGCCAGCAGCTTGGTTCCTAAAGGGGCCGCGAACACCGGGGAGCTGTTTTTT
.,.,TRBV5-6,TRBJ1-2,CASSFGLSWSADYGYTF,TGTGCCAGCAGCTTCGGTCTTTCGTGGTCCGCTGACTATGGCTACACCTTC
TRBD2,.,TRBV29-1,TRBJ2-1,CSVDPSSGRRLEQFF,TGCAGCGTTGATCCGTCTAGCGGGAGGAGATTAGAGCAGTTCTTC
.,few,TRBV7-3,TRBJ1-1,CASSSGGGGTEAFF,TGTGCCAGCAGCTCTGGGGGAGGAGGGACTGAAGCTTTCTTT
TRBD1,.,TRBV5-1,TRBJ1-1,CASSLAGTGGTEAFF,TGCGCCAGCAGCTTGGCGGGGACAGGGGGCACTGAAGCTTTCTTT
.,.,TRBV28,TRBJ1-1,CASSFNKNTEAFF,TGTGCCAGCAGTTTCAACAAGAACACTGAAGCTTTCTTT
.,few,TRBV5-1,TRBJ2-5,CASSSDSTQETQYF,TGCGCCAGCAGTTCCGACAGCACCCAAGAGACCCAGTACTTC
.,.,TRBV7-6,TRBJ2-2,CASSLGGTRTGELFF,TGTGCCAGCAGCTTAGGTGGGACACGAACCGGGGAGCTGTTTTTT
.,.,TRBV7-9,TRBJ2-3,CASSLAQGSTDTQYF,TGTGCCAGCAGCTTAGCGCAGGGGAGCACAGATACGCAGTATTTT
.,.,TRBV6-5,TRBJ1-2,CASSYSQTTEGYTF,TGTGCCAGCAGTTACTCCCAGACCACGGAGGGCTACACCTTC
.,.,TRBV2,TRBJ1-2,CASSGRTDNYGYTF,TGTGCCAGCAGCGGTAGGACAGACAACTATGGCTACACCTTC
.,.,TRBV20-1,TRBJ1-2,CSARDWSGYTF,TGCAGTGCTAGAGATTGGAGTGGCTACACCTTC
.,.,TRBV30,TRBJ2-6,CAWSPGGANVLTF,TGTGCCTGGAGCCCCGGGGGGGCCAACGTCCTGACTTTC
.,.,TRBV5-4,TRBJ2-3,CASSLGKGGPTDTQYF,TGTGCCAGCAGCTTGGGGAAGGGGGGGCCCACAGATACGCAGTATTTT
.,.,TRBV20-1,TRBJ2-7,CSALSYEQYF,TGCAGTGCTCTCTCCTACGAGCAGTACTTC
.,.,TRBV15,TRBJ1-2,CATSSRESYGYTF,TGTGCCACCAGCAGCCGGGAAAGCTATGGCTACACCTTC
.,once,TRBV11-2,TRBJ2-1,CASSGESHPIEQFF,TGTGCCAGCAGTGGAGAGAGCCACCCGATTGAGCAGTTCTTC
.,.,TRBV21-1,TRBJ2-4,CAIGGGGVENIQYF,TGTGCCATCGGCGGAGGGGGCGTTGAAAACATTCAGTACTTC
TRBD2,.,TRBV7-9,TRBJ2-1,CASSVWRGRVYNEQFF,TGTGCCAGCAGCGTCTGGCGGGGGAGGGTGTACAATGAGCAGTTCTTC
.,.,TRBV4-1,TRBJ2-2,CASSQSGAPPGELFF,TGCGCCAGCAGCCAAAGCGGAGCCCCCCCCGGGGAGCTGTTTTTT
.,.,TRBV6-1,TRBJ1-4,CASSGEQGATNEKLFF,TGTGCCAGCAGTGGCGAACAGGGAGCAACTAATGAAAAACTGTTTTTT
TRBD1,.,TRBV5-1,TRBJ1-2,CASSTTGEWYGYTF,TGCGCCAGCAGCACCACAGGGGAGTGGTATGGCTACACCTTC
TRBD1,.,TRBV28,TRBJ1-1,CASSLGKGQGPNTEAFF,TGTGCCAGCAGTTTGGGCAAGGGACAGGGGCCTAACACTGAAGCTTTCTTT
.,.,TRBV29-1,TRBJ2-5,CSDTGRGETQYF,TGCAGCGACACAGGAAGAGGAGAGACCCAGTACTTC
TRBD2,.,TRBV9,TRBJ2-5,CASSVAGTSEETQYF,TGTGCCAGCAGCGTAGCTGGGACTAGCGAAGAGACCCAGTACTTC
TRBD1,.,TRBV30,TRBJ2-3,CAWSVKGAYTQYF,TGTGCCTGGAGTGTAAAGGGGGCCTATACGCAGTATTTT
.,.,TRBV30,TRBJ2-7,CAWSVPSEHYEQYF,TGTGCCTGGAGTGTACCGAGCGAACATTACGAGCAGTACTTC
TRBD2,.,TRBV28,TRBJ2-7,CASSIPGTSGYEQYF,TGTGCCAGCAGTATCCCCGGGACTAGCGGCTACGAGCAGTACTTC
.,.,TRBV4-1,TRBJ1-1,CASSREEAMNTEAFF,TGCGCCAGCAGCCGAGAGGAGGCCATGAACACTGAAGCTTTCTTT
.,.,TRBV4-1,TRBJ2-1,CASSQDENEQFF,TGCGCCAGCAGCCAAGATGAGAATGAGCAGTTCTTC